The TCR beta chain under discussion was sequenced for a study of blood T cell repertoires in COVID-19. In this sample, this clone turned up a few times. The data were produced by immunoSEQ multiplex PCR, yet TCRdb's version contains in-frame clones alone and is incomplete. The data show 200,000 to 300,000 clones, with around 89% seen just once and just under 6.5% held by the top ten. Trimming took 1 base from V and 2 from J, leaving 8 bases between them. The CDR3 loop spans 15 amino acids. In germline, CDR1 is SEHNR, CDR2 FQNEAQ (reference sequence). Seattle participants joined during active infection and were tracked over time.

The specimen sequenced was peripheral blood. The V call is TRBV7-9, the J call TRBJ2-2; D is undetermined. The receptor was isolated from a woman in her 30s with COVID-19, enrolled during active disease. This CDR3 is CASSLGGFNTGELFF. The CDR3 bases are TGTGCCAGCAGCTTAGGCGGCTTTAACACCGGGGAGCTGTTTTTT.